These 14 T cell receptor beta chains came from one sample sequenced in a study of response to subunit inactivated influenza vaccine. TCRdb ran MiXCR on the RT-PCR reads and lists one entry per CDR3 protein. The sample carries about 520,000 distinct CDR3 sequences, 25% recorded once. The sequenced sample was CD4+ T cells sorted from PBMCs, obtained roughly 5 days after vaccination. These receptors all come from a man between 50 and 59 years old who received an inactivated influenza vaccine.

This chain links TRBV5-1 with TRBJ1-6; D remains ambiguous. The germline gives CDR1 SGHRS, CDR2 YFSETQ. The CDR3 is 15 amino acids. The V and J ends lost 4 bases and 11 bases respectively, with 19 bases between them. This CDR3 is CASSPASASSTPLHF. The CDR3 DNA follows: TGCGCCAGCAGCCCCGCTTCCGCCTCGTCGACACCCCTCCACTTT.

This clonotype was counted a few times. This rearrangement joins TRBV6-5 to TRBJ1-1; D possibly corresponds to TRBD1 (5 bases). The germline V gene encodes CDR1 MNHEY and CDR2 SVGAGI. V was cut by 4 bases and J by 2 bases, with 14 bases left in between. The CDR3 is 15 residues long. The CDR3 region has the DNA TGTGCCAGCAGTTCCCGGGGACCCCCAAACACTGAAGCTTTCTTT. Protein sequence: CASSSRGPPNTEAFF.

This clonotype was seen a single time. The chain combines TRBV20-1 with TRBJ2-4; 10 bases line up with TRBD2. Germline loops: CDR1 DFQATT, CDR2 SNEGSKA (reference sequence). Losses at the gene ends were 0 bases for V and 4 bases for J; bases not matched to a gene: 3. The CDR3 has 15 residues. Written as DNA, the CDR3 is TGCAGTGCTAGAGATCCAGCGGGAGGGAAAAACATTCAGTACTTC. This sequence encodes CSARDPAGGKNIQYF.

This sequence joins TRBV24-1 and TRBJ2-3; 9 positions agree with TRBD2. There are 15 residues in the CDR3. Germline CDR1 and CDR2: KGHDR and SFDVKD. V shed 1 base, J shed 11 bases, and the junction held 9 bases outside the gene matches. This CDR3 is CATSDFASGTERQYF. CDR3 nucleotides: TGTGCCACCAGTGATTTCGCTAGCGGGACTGAGAGGCAGTATTTT.

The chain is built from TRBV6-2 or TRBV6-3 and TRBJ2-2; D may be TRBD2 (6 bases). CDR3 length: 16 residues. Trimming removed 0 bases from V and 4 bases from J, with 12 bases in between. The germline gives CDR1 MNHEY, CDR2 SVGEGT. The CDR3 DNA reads TGTGCCAGCAGTTACTCGCGTGGGAGGATCACCGGGGAGCTGTTTTTT. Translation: CASSYSRGRITGELFF.

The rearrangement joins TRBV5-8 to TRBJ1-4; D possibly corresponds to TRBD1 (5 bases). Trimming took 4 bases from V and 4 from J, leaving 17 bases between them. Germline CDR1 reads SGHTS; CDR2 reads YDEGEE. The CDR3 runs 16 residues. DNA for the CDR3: TGTGCCAGCAGCCCATCCCGGGGCGCGGGTAATGAAAAACTGTTTTTT. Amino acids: CASSPSRGAGNEKLFF.

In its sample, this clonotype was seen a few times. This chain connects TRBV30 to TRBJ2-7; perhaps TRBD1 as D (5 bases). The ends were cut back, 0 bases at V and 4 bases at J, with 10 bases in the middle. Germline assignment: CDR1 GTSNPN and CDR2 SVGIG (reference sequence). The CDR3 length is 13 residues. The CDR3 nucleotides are TGTGCCTGGAGTGTCAGGGATGGGTACGAGCAGTACTTC. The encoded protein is CAWSVRDGYEQYF.

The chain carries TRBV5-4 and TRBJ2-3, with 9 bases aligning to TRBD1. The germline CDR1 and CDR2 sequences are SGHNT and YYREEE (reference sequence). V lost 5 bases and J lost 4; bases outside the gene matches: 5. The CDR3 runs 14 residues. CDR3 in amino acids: CASRRGQGPDTQYF. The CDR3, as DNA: TGTGCCAGCAGGCGGGGACAGGGCCCAGATACGCAGTATTTT.

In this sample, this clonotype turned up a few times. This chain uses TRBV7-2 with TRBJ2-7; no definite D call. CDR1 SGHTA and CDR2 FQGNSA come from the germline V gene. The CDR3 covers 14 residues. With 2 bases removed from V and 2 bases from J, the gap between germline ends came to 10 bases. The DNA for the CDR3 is TGTGCCAGCAGCTTAAAAGTTGGCACCTACGAGCAGTACTTC. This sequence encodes CASSLKVGTYEQYF.

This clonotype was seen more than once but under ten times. The CDR3 nucleotides read TGTGCCAGCAGCTTAGGAAGGATTGCCAAAAACATTCAGTACTTC. It encodes CASSLGRIAKNIQYF. The rearrangement uses TRBV7-8 and TRBJ2-4; D is ambiguous. This CDR3 contains 15 residues. Germline V lookup: CDR1 SGHVS, CDR2 FQNEAQ. The ends were cut back, 1 base at V and 1 base at J, with 8 bases in the middle.

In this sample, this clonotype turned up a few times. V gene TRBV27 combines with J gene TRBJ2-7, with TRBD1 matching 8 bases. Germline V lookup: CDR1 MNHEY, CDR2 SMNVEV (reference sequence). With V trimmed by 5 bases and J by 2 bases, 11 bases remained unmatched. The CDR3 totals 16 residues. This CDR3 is CASSKRHPGQAYEQYF. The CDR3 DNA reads TGTGCCAGCAGTAAACGACACCCGGGACAGGCCTACGAGCAGTACTTC.

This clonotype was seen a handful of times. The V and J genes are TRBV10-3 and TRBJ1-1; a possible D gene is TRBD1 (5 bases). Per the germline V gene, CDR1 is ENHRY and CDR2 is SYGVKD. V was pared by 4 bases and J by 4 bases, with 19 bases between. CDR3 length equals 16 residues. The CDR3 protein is CAISGMPGRRSTEAFF. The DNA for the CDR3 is TGTGCCATCAGTGGAATGCCGGGACGCAGAAGCACTGAAGCTTTCTTT.

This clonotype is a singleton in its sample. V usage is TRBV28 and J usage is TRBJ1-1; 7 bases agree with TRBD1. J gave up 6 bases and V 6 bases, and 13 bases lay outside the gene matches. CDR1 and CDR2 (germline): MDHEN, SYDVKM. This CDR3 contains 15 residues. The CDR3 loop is CASSPTGAGRAEAFF. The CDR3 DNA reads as TGTGCCAGCAGCCCTACAGGGGCGGGTAGGGCTGAAGCTTTCTTT. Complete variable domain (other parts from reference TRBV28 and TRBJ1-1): DVKVTQSSRYLVKRTGEKVFLECVQDMDHENMFWYRQDPGLGLRLIYFSYDVKMKEKGDIPEGYSVSREKKERFSLILESASTNQTSMYLCASSPTGAGRAEAFFGQGTRLTVV.

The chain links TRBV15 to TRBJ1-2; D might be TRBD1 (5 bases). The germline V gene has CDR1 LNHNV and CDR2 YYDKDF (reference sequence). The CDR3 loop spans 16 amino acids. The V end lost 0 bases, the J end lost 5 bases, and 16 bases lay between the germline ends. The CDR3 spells CATSRDPYIGTYGYTF. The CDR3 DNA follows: TGTGCCACCAGCAGAGATCCTTACATCGGGACGTATGGCTACACCTTC.